The 18 T cell receptor beta chains in this list originate from one sample, sequenced in a study of regulatory T cells in long-lasting Graves disease. Investigators prepared the TCR beta libraries by applying iRepertoire HTBI primers and Arm-PCR of CDR3 regions. TCRdb re-called the multiplex PCR reads through MiXCR, storing one row per CDR3 protein. In the table there are 400,000 to 500,000 distinct CDR3 sequences, less than 25% of which are singletons. The time point: persistent/refractory GD, antithyroid drugs over 5 years with positive TRAb. The TCR library was made from RNA extracted from PBMCs. Specimen: peripheral blood mononuclear cells (PBMCs), collected when the disease was refractory, from a patient treated with antithyroid drugs. The receptors stem from a female donor with Graves disease.

The sample holds a few counts of this clonotype. A much larger clone lies a single base off, so this may be a read error. This rearrangement joins TRBV29-1 to TRBJ1-1; D is possibly TRBD1 (5 bases). The CDR3 is 12 amino acids. The germline V gene has CDR1 SQVTM and CDR2 ANQGSEA. This CDR3 is CSVRFGGTEALF. The CDR3 coding sequence is TGCAGCGTTCGATTCGGGGGGACTGAAGCTCTCTTT.

The CDR3 region has the DNA TGTGCCAGCAGCCAATCAGATGAAAAACTGTTTTTT. It encodes CASSQSDEKLFF. V gene TRBV16 combines with J gene TRBJ1-4; D not certain. The V gene's germline CDR1 is KGHSY and CDR2 FQNENV. CDR3 length: 12 residues. V shed 0 bases and J shed 6 bases, with 2 bases lying between them.

This clonotype has at least ten counts. The CDR3 here is CASSYYDGDTEAFF. The CDR3 nucleotides are TGTGCCAGCAGCTACTACGACGGAGACACTGAAGCTTTCTTT. The chain joins TRBV5-8 to TRBJ1-1; D unresolved. V lost 3 bases and J 3 bases, leaving 12 bases between the germline ends. CDR3 size: 14 residues. Germline lookup yields CDR1 SGHTS and CDR2 YDEGEE. The whole variable domain, filled in from reference TRBV5-8 and TRBJ1-1, reads EAGVTQSPTHLIKTRGQQATLRCSPISGHTSVYWYQQALGLGLQFLLWYDEGEERNRGNFPPRFSGRQFPNYSSELNVNALELEDSALYLCASSYYDGDTEAFFGQGTRLTVV.

The V gene is TRBV20-1, the J gene TRBJ2-1, with 13 bases lining up with TRBD2. CDR1 DFQATT and CDR2 SNEGSKA come from the germline V gene (reference sequence). V lost 5 bases to trimming and J lost 9 bases; unmatched junction nucleotides: 10. The CDR3 runs to 15 residues. CDR3 region: CSAYGLAGDGGEQFF. The CDR3 nucleotides read TGCAGTGCTTATGGACTAGCGGGAGATGGCGGTGAGCAGTTCTTC.

This clonotype has ten or more counts. This chain uses TRBV12-3 or TRBV12-4 with TRBJ1-3; TRBD1 is a possible D gene (5 bases). There are 17 residues in the CDR3. Trimming took 3 bases from V and 2 from J, leaving 17 bases between them. The DNA of the CDR3 is TGTGCCAGCAGTTTTTCATCGGGGGACGGAACTGGAAACACCATATATTTT. Its translation is CASSFSSGDGTGNTIYF.

This clonotype was observed a handful of times. The rearrangement uses TRBV9 and TRBJ1-1, with 7 bases aligning to TRBD1. Germline CDR1 SGDLS, CDR2 YYNGEE. The length of the CDR3 is 15 residues. V lost 4 bases, J lost 0 bases, and 6 bases stayed unmatched. In nucleotides, the CDR3 is TGTGCCAGCAGCTACCGGACAGGCGTGAACACTGAAGCTTTCTTT. Protein: CASSYRTGVNTEAFF. Supplemented by reference TRBV9 and TRBJ1-1, the full variable domain reads DSGVTQTPKHLITATGQRVTLRCSPRSGDLSVYWYQQSLDQGLQFLIQYYNGEERAKGNILERFSAQQFPDLHSELNLSSLELGDSALYFCASSYRTGVNTEAFFGQGTRLTVV.

This clonotype was recorded at least ten times. The rearrangement joins TRBV28 to TRBJ1-5; D is uncertain. Germline V gives CDR1 MDHEN, CDR2 SYDVKM. V was shortened by 6 bases and J by 0 bases, with 18 bases between the two germline ends. This CDR3 comprises 17 residues. The CDR3 bases are TGTGCCAGCAGCACCACCGGTAGACTTTATAGCAATCAGCCCCAGCATTTT. Translated: CASSTTGRLYSNQPQHF.

This clonotype was recorded many times. This chain connects TRBV27 to TRBJ2-7; 7 bases match TRBD2. The CDR3 sequence is 15 residues long. V lost 2 bases to trimming and J lost 5 bases; unmatched junction nucleotides: 9. Germline lookup yields CDR1 MNHEY and CDR2 SMNVEV (reference sequence). The CDR3 DNA reads as TGTGCCAGCAGTTTACTAGGCGGGAGCGTCAACGAGCAGTACTTC. It yields the protein CASSLLGGSVNEQYF.

This clonotype was observed at least ten times. The chain combines TRBV5-6 with TRBJ1-4; D is unclear. V dropped 3 bases and J dropped 0 bases, with 3 bases sitting between them. The CDR3 consists of 13 residues. Germline CDR1 reads SGHDT; CDR2 reads YYEEEE. The CDR3 sequence is CASSSATNEKLFF. The CDR3 DNA is TGTGCCAGCAGCTCCGCAACTAATGAAAAACTGTTTTTT.

This chain links TRBV20-1 with TRBJ2-1; tentative D call: TRBD1 (6 bases). CDR3 length: 13 residues. Germline CDR1 and CDR2: DFQATT and SNEGSKA (reference sequence). Trimming cost V 6 bases and J 4 bases, with 13 bases left between them. CDR3 region: CSAPHRAYNEQFF. In DNA, the CDR3 is TGCAGTGCCCCCCACAGGGCTTACAATGAGCAGTTCTTC.

This sequence joins TRBV12-3 or TRBV12-4 and TRBJ2-1, with 9 positions matching TRBD1. The CDR3 spans 17 residues. Trimming removed 3 bases from V and 0 bases from J; junction bases left unmatched: 6. The chain's CDR3 is CASSFSGTGYSYNEQFF. In DNA, the CDR3 is TGTGCCAGCAGTTTCTCCGGGACAGGGTACTCCTACAATGAGCAGTTCTTC.

This clonotype was counted only a few times. This sequence joins TRBV7-3 and TRBJ2-7, with 8 bases lining up with TRBD1. The V segment lost 4 bases and the J segment 5 bases; nucleotides outside the gene matches: 10. The CDR3 runs to 15 residues. Germline CDR1 reads SGHTA; CDR2 reads FQGTGA. As DNA, the CDR3 is TGTGCCAGCAGCTACGACAGGGGAAGCCTTAACGAGCAGTACTTC. This encodes CASSYDRGSLNEQYF.

This clonotype came up a few times. V gene TRBV20-1 combines with J gene TRBJ2-7, with 8 bases aligning to TRBD2. The germline V gene has CDR1 DFQATT and CDR2 SNEGSKA (reference sequence). CDR3 length equals 14 residues. The V gene end was trimmed by 6 bases and the J gene end by 9 bases; junction bases not matched to a gene: 16. Here the CDR3 reads CSAARVAGSDVQYF. DNA for the CDR3: TGCAGTGCGGCTCGAGTAGCGGGATCTGACGTGCAGTACTTC.

The chain carries TRBV12-3 or TRBV12-4 and TRBJ2-2; 7 bases line up with TRBD1. V trimming: 5 bases; J trimming: 2 bases; junction bases outside the gene matches: 14. The CDR3 is 18 amino acids. The CDR3 spells CASSPLLGGFVNTGELFF. The DNA of the CDR3 is TGTGCCAGCAGTCCCCTATTAGGGGGCTTTGTCAACACCGGGGAGCTGTTTTTT.

The V gene is TRBV29-1, the J gene TRBJ2-3, with D unclear. Per the germline V gene, CDR1 is SQVTM and CDR2 is ANQGSEA. V gave up 4 bases and J gave up 6 bases, with 11 bases separating them. This CDR3 has 12 residues. The CDR3 here is CSVGLTWDTQYF. The DNA of the CDR3 is TGCAGCGTTGGCCTGACGTGGGATACGCAGTATTTT.

Remarks on this clonotype: Being one base from a much bigger clone, this may be a read error. The chain uses TRBV7-3 and TRBJ2-7, with D possibly TRBD2 on 5 matching bases. Germline CDR1 and CDR2: SGHTA and FQGTGA. CDR3 length: 12 amino acids. CDR3 DNA: TGTGCCAGCAGCTTACGGGAAAGAGAGCAGTGCTTC. Amino acids: CASSLREREQCF.

The CDR3 DNA reads TGCAGTGCTGCGACAGGGAAAGAGACCCAGTACTTC. Residues: CSAATGKETQYF. The genes are TRBV20-1 and TRBJ2-5, with 7 bases matching TRBD1. CDR3 length: 12 residues. V was clipped by 5 bases and J by 3 bases; unmatched bases: 3. Germline values: CDR1 DFQATT, CDR2 SNEGSKA (reference sequence).

At least ten counts were recorded for this clonotype. The V gene is TRBV28, the J gene TRBJ1-1; 8 bases agree with TRBD1. Trimming removed 1 base from V and 7 bases from J; junction bases left unmatched: 8. This CDR3 has 15 amino acids. Germline V lookup: CDR1 MDHEN, CDR2 SYDVKM. This CDR3 is CASSLLGQGASEAFF. DNA for the CDR3: TGTGCCAGCAGTTTATTAGGGCAGGGGGCGAGTGAAGCTTTCTTT.